The rows below give T cell receptor beta chains drawn from one sample of a study of identical twins. TCRdb itself ran the 5' RACE reads through MiXCR, one entry per CDR3 protein. The repertoire has hundreds of thousands of distinct CDR3 sequences, roughly 12% of them found once; the top ten carry about 1.6%. The data were also submitted as part of a second study, on yellow fever vaccine responses in identical twins.

The sequenced material came from PBMCs. These receptors originate from a young woman in good health. Both conserved end residues are part of each CDR3. The order of the fields is J gene, clone size, D gene, V gene, CDR3 DNA, CDR3 protein. D genes are given only for firm matches. Some rows mark clone size as missing; the rest say once, few, many or name a class of expanded clone.

j_call: TRBJ2-1; clone_size: NA; d_call: TRBD2; v_call: TRBV12-3/TRBV12-4; cdr3_nt: TGTGCCAGCATTCGGGGCTTGGTGCGGGAGGGGGCGGATGAGCAGTTCTTC; cdr3_aa: CASIRGLVREGADEQFF
j_call: TRBJ2-1; clone_size: few; d_call: NA; v_call: TRBV5-1; cdr3_nt: TGCGCCAGCAGCTTGGGTTGGGGCCTGGAGCAGTTCTTC; cdr3_aa: CASSLGWGLEQFF
j_call: TRBJ2-2; clone_size: NA; d_call: TRBD2; v_call: TRBV5-1; cdr3_nt: TGCGCCAGCAGCTTGACTAGCGGGGGGGCCTCGCTCACCGGGGAGCTGTTTTTT; cdr3_aa: CASSLTSGGASLTGELFF
j_call: TRBJ2-1; clone_size: many; d_call: TRBD2; v_call: TRBV20-1; cdr3_nt: TGCAGTGCTACCCCCCATACTAGCGGGGGATACAATGAGCAGTTCTTC; cdr3_aa: CSATPHTSGGYNEQFF
j_call: TRBJ2-2; clone_size: few; d_call: NA; v_call: TRBV10-3; cdr3_nt: TGTGCCATCAGTGGAGGTGGCGGGATGGGCACCGGGGAGCTGTTTTTT; cdr3_aa: CAISGGGGMGTGELFF
j_call: TRBJ1-6; clone_size: NA; d_call: NA; v_call: TRBV27; cdr3_nt: TGTGCCAGCAGTCTCCAGGGGACCCGGGGGGGGGCCCTCCACTTT; cdr3_aa: CASSLQGTRGGALHF
j_call: TRBJ1-5; clone_size: few; d_call: NA; v_call: TRBV3-1; cdr3_nt: TGTGCCAGCAGCCCCCCCGGACACAATCAGCCCCAGCATTTT; cdr3_aa: CASSPPGHNQPQHF
j_call: TRBJ2-5; clone_size: NA; d_call: TRBD2; v_call: TRBV3-1; cdr3_nt: TGTGCCAGCATTCGATCTCTGGGACTAGCGGCAGAGACCCAGTACTTC; cdr3_aa: CASIRSLGLAAETQYF
j_call: TRBJ2-5; clone_size: few; d_call: NA; v_call: TRBV6-1; cdr3_nt: TGTGCCAGCAGGGTCCGTCCCAGGGAGACCCAGTACTTC; cdr3_aa: CASRVRPRETQYF
j_call: TRBJ1-6; clone_size: NA; d_call: TRBD1; v_call: TRBV27; cdr3_nt: TGTGCCAGCAGTAAGGACAGGATTTCACCCCTCCACTTT; cdr3_aa: CASSKDRISPLHF
j_call: TRBJ1-6; clone_size: NA; d_call: NA; v_call: TRBV6-5; cdr3_nt: TGTGCCAGCAGTTACACGTCCGACAGAAGGAATTCACCCCTCCACTTT; cdr3_aa: CASSYTSDRRNSPLHF
j_call: TRBJ2-3; clone_size: NA; d_call: NA; v_call: TRBV24-1; cdr3_nt: TGTGCCACCAGGAACCGGGCCCTTGATCGCACAGATACGCAGTATTTT; cdr3_aa: CATRNRALDRTDTQYF
j_call: TRBJ2-5; clone_size: NA; d_call: TRBD2; v_call: TRBV27; cdr3_nt: TGTGCCAGCCGGGGGGGCAAAATGGAGACCCAGTACTTC; cdr3_aa: CASRGGKMETQYF
j_call: TRBJ1-3; clone_size: NA; d_call: NA; v_call: TRBV27; cdr3_nt: TGTGCCAGCAGTTTTACGGGGGGATCAGGAAACACCATATATTTT; cdr3_aa: CASSFTGGSGNTIYF
j_call: TRBJ2-7; clone_size: many; d_call: NA; v_call: TRBV7-9; cdr3_nt: TGTGCCAGCAGCTTGGGCAAGAAAAACGAGCAGTACTTC; cdr3_aa: CASSLGKKNEQYF
j_call: TRBJ2-1; clone_size: few; d_call: TRBD2; v_call: TRBV27; cdr3_nt: TGTGCCAGCAGGACTAGCGGGAGCAATGAGCAGTTCTTC; cdr3_aa: CASRTSGSNEQFF
j_call: TRBJ2-1; clone_size: many; d_call: TRBD2; v_call: TRBV6-2/TRBV6-3; cdr3_nt: TGTGCCAGCAAGCGGGAGGCCCTATACAATGAGCAGTTCTTC; cdr3_aa: CASKREALYNEQFF
j_call: TRBJ2-7; clone_size: NA; d_call: NA; v_call: TRBV5-4; cdr3_nt: TGTGCCAGCAGCTATCGGGACAGGGGACTAGCGGACGCCTACGAGCAGTACTTC; cdr3_aa: CASSYRDRGLADAYEQYF
j_call: TRBJ2-1; clone_size: few; d_call: TRBD2; v_call: TRBV15; cdr3_nt: TGTGCCACCAGCAGAGGCATAGGGACTAGCGGGAGCAATGAGCAGTTCTTC; cdr3_aa: CATSRGIGTSGSNEQFF
j_call: TRBJ2-1; clone_size: NA; d_call: NA; v_call: TRBV20-1; cdr3_nt: TGCAGTGCTAGAGATCCGGGGTCCTACAATGAGCAGTTCTTC; cdr3_aa: CSARDPGSYNEQFF
j_call: TRBJ2-7; clone_size: few; d_call: TRBD2; v_call: TRBV15; cdr3_nt: TGTGCCACCAGCAGAGTTACTAGCGGGACACAGTACTTC; cdr3_aa: CATSRVTSGTQYF
j_call: TRBJ2-1; clone_size: many; d_call: TRBD2; v_call: TRBV5-6; cdr3_nt: TGTGCCAGCAGCGGACTAGCGGGAAAGAATGAGCAGTTCTTC; cdr3_aa: CASSGLAGKNEQFF
j_call: TRBJ2-7; clone_size: NA; d_call: TRBD1; v_call: TRBV11-2; cdr3_nt: TGTGCCAGCAGCTCACCGACAGGGGCTAACTACGAGCAGTACTTC; cdr3_aa: CASSSPTGANYEQYF
j_call: TRBJ2-1; clone_size: many; d_call: NA; v_call: TRBV29-1; cdr3_nt: TGCAGCGTTGAAGTAAAACGGGGGACCTACAATGAGCAGTTCTTC; cdr3_aa: CSVEVKRGTYNEQFF
j_call: TRBJ2-1; clone_size: NA; d_call: NA; v_call: TRBV7-9; cdr3_nt: TGTGCCAGCAGCCCTACGCCCCGCTCCTACAATGAGCAGTTCTTC; cdr3_aa: CASSPTPRSYNEQFF
j_call: TRBJ1-5; clone_size: NA; d_call: NA; v_call: TRBV20-1; cdr3_nt: TGCAGTGCTAACGCCCGGGACGCGGGCAATCAGCCCCAGCATTTT; cdr3_aa: CSANARDAGNQPQHF
j_call: TRBJ2-5; clone_size: NA; d_call: TRBD2; v_call: TRBV20-1; cdr3_nt: TGCAGTGCTAGCACCGCGACTAGCGGGGCCCTAGAGACCCAGTACTTC; cdr3_aa: CSASTATSGALETQYF
j_call: TRBJ2-1; clone_size: few; d_call: TRBD2; v_call: TRBV20-1; cdr3_nt: TGCAGTGCTAGTCCGGGACTAGCCTACAATGAGCAGTTCTTC; cdr3_aa: CSASPGLAYNEQFF
j_call: TRBJ2-1; clone_size: many; d_call: NA; v_call: TRBV11-2; cdr3_nt: TGTGCCAGCAGCTTCGGAACAAACAATGAGCAGTTCTTC; cdr3_aa: CASSFGTNNEQFF
j_call: TRBJ2-1; clone_size: few; d_call: NA; v_call: TRBV20-1; cdr3_nt: TGCAGTGCTAGTTTCTCCTACAATGAGCAGTTCTTC; cdr3_aa: CSASFSYNEQFF
j_call: TRBJ1-3; clone_size: few; d_call: NA; v_call: TRBV10-3; cdr3_nt: TGTGCCATCAGTGACGGGACCAGAAACACCATATATTTT; cdr3_aa: CAISDGTRNTIYF
j_call: TRBJ2-7; clone_size: few; d_call: NA; v_call: TRBV14; cdr3_nt: TGTGCCAGCAGCCAAGAGAGGCAGGGGCATGTGCAGTACTTC; cdr3_aa: CASSQERQGHVQYF
j_call: TRBJ1-2; clone_size: few; d_call: NA; v_call: TRBV19; cdr3_nt: TGTGCCAGTAGGGAGACAAGAGAAGTCAACTATGGCTACACCTTC; cdr3_aa: CASRETREVNYGYTF
j_call: TRBJ2-7; clone_size: NA; d_call: TRBD1; v_call: TRBV20-1; cdr3_nt: TGCAGTGCTAGACGTCGGGACAGGGAGTCCCACGAGCAGTACTTC; cdr3_aa: CSARRRDRESHEQYF
j_call: TRBJ2-1; clone_size: few; d_call: NA; v_call: TRBV15; cdr3_nt: TGTGCCACCAGCAGAGGTCTGATCCACGGGAAGTTCTTC; cdr3_aa: CATSRGLIHGKFF
j_call: TRBJ1-1; clone_size: NA; d_call: NA; v_call: TRBV24-1; cdr3_nt: TGTGCCACCAGTGATGCACGAAGGGGGGGAGCTTTCTTT; cdr3_aa: CATSDARRGGAFF
j_call: TRBJ2-5; clone_size: few; d_call: NA; v_call: TRBV12-3/TRBV12-4; cdr3_nt: TGTGCCAGCAGCGAAGTCCTCTTCCAAGAGACCCAGTACTTC; cdr3_aa: CASSEVLFQETQYF
j_call: TRBJ2-1; clone_size: many; d_call: TRBD2; v_call: TRBV5-1; cdr3_nt: TGCGCCAGCAGCTTGTCCAGCGGGGGAACCTACAATGAGCAGTTCTTC; cdr3_aa: CASSLSSGGTYNEQFF
j_call: TRBJ1-5; clone_size: few; d_call: NA; v_call: TRBV12-3/TRBV12-4; cdr3_nt: TGTGCCAGCAGTTTCCGGTATAATAGGCCCGGCAATCAGCCCCAGCATTTT; cdr3_aa: CASSFRYNRPGNQPQHF
j_call: TRBJ2-1; clone_size: few; d_call: NA; v_call: TRBV9; cdr3_nt: TGTGCCAGCAACCCATTCCTGAGGAGCTCCTACAATGAGCAGTTCTTC; cdr3_aa: CASNPFLRSSYNEQFF
j_call: TRBJ2-1; clone_size: NA; d_call: NA; v_call: TRBV4-2; cdr3_nt: TGTGCCAGCAGCCAAGATAGCCTCCTGGAGCAGTTCTTC; cdr3_aa: CASSQDSLLEQFF
j_call: TRBJ2-2; clone_size: NA; d_call: TRBD2; v_call: TRBV28; cdr3_nt: TGTGCCAGCAGTAAACTAGCGGGAGGGCCCCCGAGCACCGGGGAGCTGTTTTTT; cdr3_aa: CASSKLAGGPPSTGELFF
j_call: TRBJ2-1; clone_size: NA; d_call: TRBD2; v_call: TRBV7-3; cdr3_nt: TGTGCCAGCAGCCGGGAGCCTAGCGGGCAGTACAATGAGCAGTTCTTC; cdr3_aa: CASSREPSGQYNEQFF
j_call: TRBJ1-2; clone_size: NA; d_call: NA; v_call: TRBV29-1; cdr3_nt: TGCAGCGTTTCTGGGAGACAGTCCTATGGCTACACCTTC; cdr3_aa: CSVSGRQSYGYTF
j_call: TRBJ2-7; clone_size: few; d_call: NA; v_call: TRBV7-9; cdr3_nt: TGTGCCAGCAGCTTAAATCATCCGGGGGCGGGGGAGCAGTACTTC; cdr3_aa: CASSLNHPGAGEQYF
j_call: TRBJ2-7; clone_size: few; d_call: NA; v_call: TRBV29-1; cdr3_nt: TGCAGCGTTGAAACAGCAACCTACGAGCAGTACTTC; cdr3_aa: CSVETATYEQYF
j_call: TRBJ2-1; clone_size: once; d_call: NA; v_call: TRBV20-1; cdr3_nt: TGCAGTGCTAGAGTTGGTAGAACCAATGAGCAGTTCTTC; cdr3_aa: CSARVGRTNEQFF
j_call: TRBJ2-1; clone_size: few; d_call: TRBD2; v_call: TRBV2; cdr3_nt: TGTGCCAGCACAAGAGTAGGTCGGAGGGGACTATCGGATTACAATGAGCAGTTCTTC; cdr3_aa: CASTRVGRRGLSDYNEQFF
j_call: TRBJ2-1; clone_size: NA; d_call: NA; v_call: TRBV9; cdr3_nt: TGTGCCAGCAGCCCAGATGGGGCGGGATTCGGCTACAATGAGCAGTTCTTC; cdr3_aa: CASSPDGAGFGYNEQFF
j_call: TRBJ2-1; clone_size: NA; d_call: NA; v_call: TRBV5-1; cdr3_nt: TGCGCCAGCAGGTCAGGCGAGGAGCAGTTCTTC; cdr3_aa: CASRSGEEQFF
j_call: TRBJ1-1; clone_size: few; d_call: NA; v_call: TRBV5-6; cdr3_nt: TGTGCCAGCAGCCGACCCGGGACGGAGAACACTGAAGCTTTCTTT; cdr3_aa: CASSRPGTENTEAFF
j_call: TRBJ2-5; clone_size: few; d_call: NA; v_call: TRBV25-1; cdr3_nt: TGTGCCAGCAGTGAATATTCGGACTACCAAGAGACCCAGTACTTC; cdr3_aa: CASSEYSDYQETQYF
j_call: TRBJ2-1; clone_size: few; d_call: NA; v_call: TRBV10-3; cdr3_nt: TGTGCCATCAGCGTTTTCGGGGGCGTCCCCAACAATGAGCAGTTCTTC; cdr3_aa: CAISVFGGVPNNEQFF
j_call: TRBJ1-6; clone_size: NA; d_call: TRBD1; v_call: TRBV7-9; cdr3_nt: TGTGCCAGCAGCCCAGGGACAGGATACTCACCCCTCCACTTT; cdr3_aa: CASSPGTGYSPLHF
j_call: TRBJ1-5; clone_size: NA; d_call: TRBD1; v_call: TRBV20-1; cdr3_nt: TGCAGTGCTAGAGATATGGGACAGGGGGTCCAGCCCCAGCATTTT; cdr3_aa: CSARDMGQGVQPQHF